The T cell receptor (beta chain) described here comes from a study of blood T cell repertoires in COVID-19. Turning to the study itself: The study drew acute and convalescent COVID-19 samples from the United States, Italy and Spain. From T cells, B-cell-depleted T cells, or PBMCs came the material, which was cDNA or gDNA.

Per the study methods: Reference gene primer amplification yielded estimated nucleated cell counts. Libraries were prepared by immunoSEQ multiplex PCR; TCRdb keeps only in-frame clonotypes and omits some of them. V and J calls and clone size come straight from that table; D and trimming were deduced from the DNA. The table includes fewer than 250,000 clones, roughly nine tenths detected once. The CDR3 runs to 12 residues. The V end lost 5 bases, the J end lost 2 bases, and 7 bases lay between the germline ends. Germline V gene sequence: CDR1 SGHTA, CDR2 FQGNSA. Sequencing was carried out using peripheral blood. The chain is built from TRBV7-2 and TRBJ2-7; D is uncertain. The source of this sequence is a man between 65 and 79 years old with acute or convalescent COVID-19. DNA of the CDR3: TGTGCCAGCAGCCCGCTAACCTACGAGCAGTACTTC. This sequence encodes CASSPLTYEQYF.